These 3 T cell receptor beta chains came from one sample sequenced in a study of cytomegalovirus exposure and HLA in healthy donors. The PCR used 60 Vbeta and 13 Jbeta primers. TCRdb keeps only in-frame clones here, not all; method: immunoSEQ multiplex PCR. The sample has thousands of clones, around 53% seen once. Sequencing input: PBMCs. Receptors were obtained from a young man in good health and CMV-seropositive.

This clone was observed a handful of times. V usage is TRBV5-4 and J usage is TRBJ2-2; 14 positions match TRBD2. V lost 0 bases, J lost 3 bases, and 7 bases stayed unmatched. The CDR3 is 19 amino acids. CDR1 and CDR2 from the germline V gene are SGHNT and YYREEE (reference sequence). The CDR3 DNA sequence: TGTGCCAGCAGCTTGGCCGGACTAGCGGGAGGACCCTACACCGGGGAGCTGTTTTTT. As protein: CASSLAGLAGGPYTGELFF.

This clone has a handful of counts. The genes are TRBV4-3 and TRBJ2-7, with D possibly matching TRBD1 (5 bases). This CDR3 has 15 amino acids. The V and J ends lost 0 bases and 4 bases respectively, with 13 bases between them. The V gene's germline CDR1 is LGHNA and CDR2 YSLEER. CDR3 nucleotides: TGCGCCAGCAGCCAAGAAGGACACGGACCTTACGAGCAGTACTTC. The encoded protein is CASSQEGHGPYEQYF.

The J gene is TRBJ1-1, the V gene TRBV29-1; a possible D gene is TRBD1 (6 bases). The CDR3 covers 13 residues. V shed 0 bases and J shed 9 bases, with 14 bases lying between them. CDR1 and CDR2 (germline): SQVTM, ANQGSEA. The CDR3 loop is CSVEETGTLKAFF. The CDR3 DNA reads as TGCAGCGTTGAAGAGACAGGTACACTGAAAGCTTTCTTT.